This T cell receptor (beta chain) was sequenced during a study of cytomegalovirus exposure and HLA in healthy donors. Whole-study findings and limits: Reportedly, cytomegalovirus status was diagnosed with high sensitivity and specificity. Rates of TCR association differed by HLA locus in a later analysis, with DRB1 highest and HLA-C lowest.

The primer mix had 60 Vbeta and 13 Jbeta primers. Sequencing used immunoSEQ multiplex PCR; TCRdb keeps in-frame clones, though not all of them. The data show 150,000 to 200,000 clones, about 80% seen once. Turning to this clone: What it binds is unknown.

CDR1 is SEHNR, CDR2 FQNEAQ, per germline (reference sequence). V lost 4 bases and J 2 bases, leaving 15 bases between the germline ends. The CDR3 runs 15 residues. The sequence was obtained from a woman younger than 45 in good health and CMV-seropositive. The chain joins TRBV7-9 to TRBJ2-7; D is possibly TRBD2 (6 bases). Sequencing was performed on PBMCs. The CDR3 region has the DNA TGTGCCAGCAGCTCCCTGGGAGGACATACCTACGAGCAGTACTTC. Encoded protein: CASSSLGGHTYEQYF.